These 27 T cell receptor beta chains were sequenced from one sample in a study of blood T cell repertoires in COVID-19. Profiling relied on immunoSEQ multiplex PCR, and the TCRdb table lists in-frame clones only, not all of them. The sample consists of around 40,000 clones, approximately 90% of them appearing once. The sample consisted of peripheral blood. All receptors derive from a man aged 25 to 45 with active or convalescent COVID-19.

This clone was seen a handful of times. For the CDR3, the DNA is TGTGCCAGTAGTATAGGTGGCTCCTCACGGGGTGAAAAACTGTTTTTT. It yields the protein CASSIGGSSRGEKLFF. The V call is TRBV19, the J call TRBJ1-4; no clear D gene. Germline assignment: CDR1 LNHDA and CDR2 SQIVND (reference sequence). The V and J ends lost 1 base and 7 bases respectively, with 16 bases between them. The length of the CDR3 is 16 residues.

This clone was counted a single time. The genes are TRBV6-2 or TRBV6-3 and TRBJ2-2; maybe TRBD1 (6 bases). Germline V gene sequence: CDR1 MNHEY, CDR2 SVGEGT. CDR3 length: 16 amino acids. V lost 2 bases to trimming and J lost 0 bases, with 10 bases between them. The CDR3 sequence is CASSYRPGANTGELFF. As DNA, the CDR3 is TGTGCCAGCAGTTACCGGCCAGGGGCGAACACCGGGGAGCTGTTTTTT.

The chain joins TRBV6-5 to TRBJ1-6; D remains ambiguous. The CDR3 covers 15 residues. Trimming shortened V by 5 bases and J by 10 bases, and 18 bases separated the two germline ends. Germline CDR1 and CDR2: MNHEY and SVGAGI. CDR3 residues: CASSKVGRERSPLHF. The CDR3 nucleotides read TGTGCCAGCAGTAAGGTCGGGAGGGAGAGATCACCCCTCCACTTT.

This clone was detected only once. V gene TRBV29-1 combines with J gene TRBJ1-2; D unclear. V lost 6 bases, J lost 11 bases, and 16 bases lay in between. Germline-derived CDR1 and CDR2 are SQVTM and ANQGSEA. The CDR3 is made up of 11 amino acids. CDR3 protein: CSVSAVDLYTF. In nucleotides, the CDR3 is TGCAGCGTCAGCGCGGTAGACTTATACACCTTC.

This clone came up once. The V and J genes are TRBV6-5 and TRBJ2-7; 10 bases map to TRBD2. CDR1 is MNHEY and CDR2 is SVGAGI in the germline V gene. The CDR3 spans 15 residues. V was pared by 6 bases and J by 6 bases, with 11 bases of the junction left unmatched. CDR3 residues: CASSRTSGLGSEQYV. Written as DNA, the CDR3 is TGTGCCAGCAGCCGGACTAGCGGACTTGGGAGCGAGCAGTACGTC.

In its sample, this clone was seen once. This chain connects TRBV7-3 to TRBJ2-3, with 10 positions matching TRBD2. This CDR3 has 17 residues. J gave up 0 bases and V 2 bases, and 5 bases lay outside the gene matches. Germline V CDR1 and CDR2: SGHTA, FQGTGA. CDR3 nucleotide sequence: TGTGCCAGCAGCTTATATCTAGCGGGAGCGAGCACAGATACGCAGTATTTT. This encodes CASSLYLAGASTDTQYF.

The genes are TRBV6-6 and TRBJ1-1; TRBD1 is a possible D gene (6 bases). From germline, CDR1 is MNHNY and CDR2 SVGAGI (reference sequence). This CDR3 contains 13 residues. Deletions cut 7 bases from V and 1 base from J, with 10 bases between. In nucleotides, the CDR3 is TGTGCCAGCACCCAGACAGGGAACACTGAAGCTTTCTTT. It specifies CASTQTGNTEAFF.

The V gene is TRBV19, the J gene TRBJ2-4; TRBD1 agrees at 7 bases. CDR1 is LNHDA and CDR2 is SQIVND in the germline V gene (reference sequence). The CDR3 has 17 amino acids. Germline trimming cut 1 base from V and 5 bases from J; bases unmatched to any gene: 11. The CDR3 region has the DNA TGTGCCAGTAGTATAGCCAGGGGGTCTCTGGGGGAAAACATTCAGTACTTC. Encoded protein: CASSIARGSLGENIQYF.

CDR3 residues: CASSPGGYTGELFF. The DNA for the CDR3 is TGTGCCAGCAGCCCGGGGGGATACACCGGGGAGCTGTTTTTT. This chain joins TRBV7-3 and TRBJ2-2; 7 bases map to TRBD2. With 5 bases clipped from V and 3 bases from J, the junction kept 3 bases outside the gene matches. Germline CDR1 is SGHTA and CDR2 is FQGTGA. This CDR3 is built from 14 residues.

The CDR3 nucleotides read TGTGCCACCGAGGCGGATTCCTACAATGAGCAGTTCTTC. Protein: CATEADSYNEQFF. The rearrangement uses TRBV15 and TRBJ2-1; D not certain. This CDR3 has 13 residues. Trimming pared 8 bases from V and 1 base from J, leaving 9 bases between. CDR1 LNHNV and CDR2 YYDKDF come from the germline V gene (reference sequence).

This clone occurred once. The CDR3 loop reads CASSLMERVLGETQYF. The CDR3 DNA is TGTGCCAGCAGCTTAATGGAGCGGGTTCTTGGGGAGACCCAGTACTTC. This sequence joins TRBV7-9 and TRBJ2-5; tentative D call: TRBD2 (6 bases). Germline V gene lookup returns CDR1 SEHNR and CDR2 FQNEAQ (reference sequence). Between the trimmed V and J ends, which lost 2 bases and 5 bases, there was a span of 18 bases. This CDR3 spans 16 amino acids.

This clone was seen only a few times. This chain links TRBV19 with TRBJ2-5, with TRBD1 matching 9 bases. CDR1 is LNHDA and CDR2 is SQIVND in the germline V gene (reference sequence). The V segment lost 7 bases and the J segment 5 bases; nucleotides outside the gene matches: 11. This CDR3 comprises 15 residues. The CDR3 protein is CASTATGGSWETQYF. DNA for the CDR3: TGTGCCAGTACCGCAACAGGGGGCAGCTGGGAGACCCAGTACTTC.

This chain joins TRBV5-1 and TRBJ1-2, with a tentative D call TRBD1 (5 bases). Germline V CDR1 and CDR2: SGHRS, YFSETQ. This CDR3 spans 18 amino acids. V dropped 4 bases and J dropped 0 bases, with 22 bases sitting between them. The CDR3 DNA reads TGCGCCAGCAGCCCCCTCGGAAGCGGTGGGACTTCTAACTATGGCTACACCTTC. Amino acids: CASSPLGSGGTSNYGYTF.

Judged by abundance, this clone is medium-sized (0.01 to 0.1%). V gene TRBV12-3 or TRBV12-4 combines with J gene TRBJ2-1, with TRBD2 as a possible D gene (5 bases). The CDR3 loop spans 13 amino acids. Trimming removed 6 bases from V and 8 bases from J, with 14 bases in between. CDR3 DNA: TGTGCCAGCAGCTTACTAGGAACCGATGAGCAGTTCTTC. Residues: CASSLLGTDEQFF.

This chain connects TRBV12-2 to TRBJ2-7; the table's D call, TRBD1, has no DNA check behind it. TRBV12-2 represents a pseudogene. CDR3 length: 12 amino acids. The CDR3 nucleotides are TGTGCAAGTCGCTTAGTCCATAGAGACAGTATGGTC. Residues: CASRLVHRDSMV.

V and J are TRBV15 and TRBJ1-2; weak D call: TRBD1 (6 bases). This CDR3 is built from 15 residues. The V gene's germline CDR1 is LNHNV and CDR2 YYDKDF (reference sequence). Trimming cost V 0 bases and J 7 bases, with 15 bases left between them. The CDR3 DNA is TGTGCCACCAGCAGAGAGGTGGGGGCCTCCTTTGGCTACACCTTC. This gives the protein CATSREVGASFGYTF. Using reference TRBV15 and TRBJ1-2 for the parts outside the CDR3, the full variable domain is DAMVIQNPRYQVTQFGKPVTLSCSQTLNHNVMYWYQQKSSQAPKLLFHYYDKDFNNEADTPDNFQSRRPNTSFCFLDIRSPGLGDTAMYLCATSREVGASFGYTFGSGTRLTVV.

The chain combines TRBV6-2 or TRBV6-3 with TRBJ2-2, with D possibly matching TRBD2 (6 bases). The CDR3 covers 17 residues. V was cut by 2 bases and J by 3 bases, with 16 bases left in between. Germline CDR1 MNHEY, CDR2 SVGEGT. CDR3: CASSYGIGGVYTGELFF. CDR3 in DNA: TGTGCCAGCAGTTACGGTATCGGGGGAGTATACACCGGGGAGCTGTTTTTT.

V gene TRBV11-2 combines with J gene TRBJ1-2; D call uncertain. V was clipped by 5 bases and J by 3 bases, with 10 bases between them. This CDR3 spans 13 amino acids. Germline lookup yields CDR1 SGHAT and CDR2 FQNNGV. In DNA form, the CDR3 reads TGTGCCAGCAGCCCTAGCGAATACTATGGCTACACCTTC. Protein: CASSPSEYYGYTF.

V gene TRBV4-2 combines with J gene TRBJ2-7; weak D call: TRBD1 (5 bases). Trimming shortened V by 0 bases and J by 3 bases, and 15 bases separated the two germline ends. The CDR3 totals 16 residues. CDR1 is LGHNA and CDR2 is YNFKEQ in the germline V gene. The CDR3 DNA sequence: TGTGCCAGCAGCCAAGATCTTGCAGGGTCATTCTACGAGCAGTACTTC. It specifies CASSQDLAGSFYEQYF.

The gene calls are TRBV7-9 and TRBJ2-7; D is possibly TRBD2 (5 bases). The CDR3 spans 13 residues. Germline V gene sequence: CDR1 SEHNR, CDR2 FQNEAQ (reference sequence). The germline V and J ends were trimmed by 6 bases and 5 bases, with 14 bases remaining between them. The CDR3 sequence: CASRFFGVHEQYF. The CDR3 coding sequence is TGTGCCAGCAGATTTTTCGGGGTCCACGAGCAGTACTTC. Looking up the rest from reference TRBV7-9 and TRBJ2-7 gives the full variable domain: DTGVSQNPRHKITKRGQNVTFRCDPISEHNRLYWYRQTLGQGPEFLTYFQNEAQLEKSRLLSDRFSAERPKGSFSTLEIQRTEQGDSAMYLCASRFFGVHEQYFGPGTRLTVT.

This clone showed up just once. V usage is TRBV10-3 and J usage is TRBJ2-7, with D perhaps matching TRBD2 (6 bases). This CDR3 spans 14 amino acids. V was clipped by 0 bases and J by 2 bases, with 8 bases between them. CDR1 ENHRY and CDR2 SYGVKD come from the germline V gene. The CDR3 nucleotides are TGTGCCATCAGTGAGTCGAGGACTACCTACGAGCAGTACGTC. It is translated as CAISESRTTYEQYV.

The CDR3 DNA is TGTGCCAGCAGGACCGGGACAGGGGGGCCCAGGGTGAGCTACACCTTC. Translated: CASRTGTGGPRVSYTF. The genes are TRBV27 and TRBJ1-2; 11 bases are shared with TRBD1. The junction had 15 bases not matched to a gene; V was cut back by 6 bases and J by 9 bases. The CDR3 has 16 amino acids. CDR1 is MNHEY, CDR2 SMNVEV, per germline (reference sequence).

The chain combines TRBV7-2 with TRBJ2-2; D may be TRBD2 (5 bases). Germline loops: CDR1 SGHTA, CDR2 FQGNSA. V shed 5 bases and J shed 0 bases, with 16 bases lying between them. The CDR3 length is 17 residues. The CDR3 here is CASSPTGILANTGELFF. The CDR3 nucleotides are TGTGCCAGCAGCCCGACCGGGATCTTGGCGAACACCGGGGAGCTGTTTTTT.

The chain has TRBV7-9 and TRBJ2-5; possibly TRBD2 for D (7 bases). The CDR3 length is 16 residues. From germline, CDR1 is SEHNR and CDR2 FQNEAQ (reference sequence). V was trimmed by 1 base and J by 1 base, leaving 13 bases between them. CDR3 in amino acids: CASSLGGGVSQETQYF. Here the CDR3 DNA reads TGTGCCAGCAGCTTAGGGGGGGGCGTAAGCCAAGAGACCCAGTACTTC. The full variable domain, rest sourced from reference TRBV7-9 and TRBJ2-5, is DTGVSQNPRHKITKRGQNVTFRCDPISEHNRLYWYRQTLGQGPEFLTYFQNEAQLEKSRLLSDRFSAERPKGSFSTLEIQRTEQGDSAMYLCASSLGGGVSQETQYFGPGTRLLVL.

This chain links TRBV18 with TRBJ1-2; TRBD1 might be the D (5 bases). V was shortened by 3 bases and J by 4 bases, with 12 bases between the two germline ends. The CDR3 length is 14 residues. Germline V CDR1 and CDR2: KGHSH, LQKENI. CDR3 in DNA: TGTGCCAGCTCACCCCTACAGGAGCTCTATGGCTACACCTTC. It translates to CASSPLQELYGYTF.

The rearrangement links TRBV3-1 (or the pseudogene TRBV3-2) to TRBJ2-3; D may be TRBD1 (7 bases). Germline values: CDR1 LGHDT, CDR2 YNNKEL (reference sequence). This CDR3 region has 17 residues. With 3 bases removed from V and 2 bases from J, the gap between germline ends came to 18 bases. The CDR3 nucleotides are TGTGCCAGCAGCCACAGGGGGGTTTACTACCACACAGATACGCAGTATTTT. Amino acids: CASSHRGVYYHTDTQYF.

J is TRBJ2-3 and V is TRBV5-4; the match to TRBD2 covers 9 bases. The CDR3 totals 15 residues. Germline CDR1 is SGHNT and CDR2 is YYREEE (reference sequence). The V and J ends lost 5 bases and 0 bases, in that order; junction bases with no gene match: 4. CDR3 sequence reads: CASRTAGGSTDTQYF. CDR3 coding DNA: TGTGCCAGCAGAACCGCGGGAGGGAGCACAGATACGCAGTATTTT.